This entry describes one T cell receptor (beta chain). Its matching antigen is unknown. The sample originates from a study of OX40 agonist ivuxolimab in advanced cancers. About the study: People in dose escalation had one of these cancers: hepatocellular carcinoma, melanoma, renal cell or head and neck cancer.

Study outcomes and limitations: Relatively little clonal expansion, among the lowest observed, appeared in partial responders at 0.1-3.0 mg/kg.

The data were produced by immunoSEQ multiplex PCR, yet TCRdb's version contains in-frame clones alone and is incomplete. The repertoire consists of 72,000 or so clones, with around 86% occurring once and the leading ten covering 0.24%. The germline V gene has CDR1 SGHVS and CDR2 FNYEAQ. The germline V and J ends were trimmed by 2 bases and 0 bases, with 11 bases remaining between them. This CDR3 has 16 amino acids. The TCR originated in an adult with an advanced solid tumor such as melanoma, head and neck, liver or kidney cancer. Sequencing used CD4+ or CD8+ T cells sorted from blood, obtained in a trial of the OX40 agonist ivuxolimab. The chain is built from TRBV7-6 and TRBJ2-1, with D tentatively TRBD1 (5 bases). CDR3 nucleotide sequence: TGTGCCAGCAGCTTAACACCGACAGACTCCTACAATGAGCAGTTCTTC. Translation gives CASSLTPTDSYNEQFF.